This TCR beta chain originates from a study of chemoradiotherapy in HPV16-positive cancers (dated by TCRdb to between 2021 and 2024). Turning to the overall study: Using functional T-cell assays on cells from a couple of HPV16-positive patients, the researchers defined candidate HPV-specific T-cell clones and common TCR motifs. Whether T-cell immunity against the HPV oncoproteins E6 and E7 changes during chemoradiotherapy and whether survival is affected by this immunity were examined in the study. The candidate HPV-specific TCRs and motifs were then tracked in TCR repertoires from 86 patients with HPV-related cancers.

The library relied on the immunoSEQ multiplex PCR assay. TCRdb retrieved this table from immuneACCESS and kept in-frame rearrangements only. Not all clones are present; in checked studies, unresolved V genes account for under half, and no reason is known for the remainder. The sample includes about 12,000 clones, with around four fifths observed a single time. Of the sample, about 2.1% falls within the top ten clones. A remark on this clone: Its antigen is still unknown. No per-base quality is available; no much larger clone lies one base away.

General study outcomes and caveats: Improved recurrence-free survival in HPV16-positive patients was associated with expansion of HPV-responsive T cells during chemoradiotherapy. Expansion of candidate HPV-specific clones and E7-related TCR motifs was observed in the tumor microenvironment during treatment, whereas no such expansion was observed for non-HPV-specific T cells. The functional definition of HPV-specific T cells came from only a couple of HPV16-positive patients, and the survival association was reported for HPV16-positive patients.

Repertoires were sampled multiple times during chemoradiotherapy, which allowed clonal expansion in the tumor microenvironment to be followed. The sequence came from a human donor with HPV-associated anogenital cancer. This material was acquired from a patient who underwent chemoradiotherapy.

The nucleotide sequence is TGTGCCAGCAGCTTAGGCCGGACTAATTCACCCCTCCACTTT. This encodes CASSLGRTNSPLHF. The chain links TRBV7-9 with TRBJ1-6, with the D gene uncertain. V loses 1 base, J loses 6 bases, and the germline ends lie 7 bases apart. Counted from cysteine to phenylalanine, this CDR3 has 14 amino acids. Only the CDR3 region is kept as DNA, spanning 42 bases read in frame from base 1. CDR1 and CDR2, per the germline V gene (reference sequence), are SEHNR and FQNEAQ. With all but the CDR3 taken from the reference TRBV7-9 and TRBJ1-6 genes, the full variable domain is: DTGVSQNPRHKITKRGQNVTFRCDPISEHNRLYWYRQTLGQGPEFLTYFQNEAQLEKSRLLSDRFSAERPKGSFSTLEIQRTEQGDSAMYLCASSLGRTNSPLHFGNGTRLTVT.